Below are 5 T cell receptor beta chains sequenced from a single sample in a study of Tregs in tolerant kidney transplant recipients. Related graft donors supplied nonmyeloablative bone marrow transplants, and mixed chimerism was transient. Sequencing was performed with immunoSEQ multiplex PCR; in TCRdb, only in-frame clones are kept and a portion is missing. The table records tens of thousands of clones, 80% to 95% of them present only once. The source was CD4+ T cells from blood (PBMCs), collected 12 months after the transplant. These receptors were obtained from a human patient who received a combined kidney and bone marrow transplant. The T cells may come from the graft donor.

V gene TRBV2 combines with J gene TRBJ2-1, with TRBD2 identical over 9 bases. CDR1 and CDR2 from the germline V gene are SNHLY and FYNNEI. The length of the CDR3 is 15 residues. The J segment lost 6 bases and the V segment lost 4 bases, leaving 7 bases of the junction unmatched. Written as DNA, the CDR3 is TGTGCCAGCAGTGGGTCGCGGGGGGGCGGCAATGAGCAGTTCTTC. Encoded protein: CASSGSRGGGNEQFF.

The chain couples TRBV15 to TRBJ2-7, with D tentatively TRBD1 (5 bases). V lost 0 bases and J 6 bases, leaving 21 bases between the germline ends. Germline CDR1 is LNHNV and CDR2 is YYDKDF (reference sequence). This CDR3 has 17 amino acids. CDR3 DNA sequence: TGTGCCACCAGCAGAGAGGTCCCCAGGGATCCTCTGGGCGAGCAGTACTTC. This sequence encodes CATSREVPRDPLGEQYF.

The chain combines TRBV7-2 with TRBJ2-1, with 7 bases aligning to TRBD1. CDR1 is SGHTA, CDR2 FQGNSA, per germline. This CDR3 spans 14 amino acids. V lost 3 bases to trimming and J lost 6 bases; unmatched junction nucleotides: 5. CDR3 DNA sequence: TGTGCCAGCAGCTTTAACGCAGGGGGCAATGAGCAGTTCTTC. Translation gives CASSFNAGGNEQFF.

The gene calls are TRBV7-8 and TRBJ2-7; D unresolved. CDR3 length equals 11 residues. Germline V lookup: CDR1 SGHVS, CDR2 FQNEAQ. Deletions cut 5 bases from V and 6 bases from J, with 8 bases between. The CDR3 DNA follows: TGTGCCAGCAGCCCTGGCAGCGAGCAGTACTTC. Residues: CASSPGSEQYF. Supplemented by reference TRBV7-8 and TRBJ2-7, the full variable domain reads GAGVSQSPRYKVAKRGQDVALRCDPISGHVSLFWYQQALGQGPEFLTYFQNEAQLDKSGLPSDRFFAERPEGSVSTLKIQRTQQEDSAVYLCASSPGSEQYFGPGTRLTVT.

This chain uses TRBV5-1 with TRBJ1-4, with D maybe TRBD1 (5 bases). Looked up from germline, CDR1 is SGHRS and CDR2 is YFSETQ. Trimming took 0 bases from V and 6 from J, leaving 9 bases between them. This CDR3 spans 14 amino acids. The DNA for the CDR3 is TGCGCCAGCAGCTTGGAGGGGAGGCATGAAAAACTGTTTTTT. It yields the protein CASSLEGRHEKLFF.